Given below is one T cell receptor (beta chain) in context. Its antigen is as yet unknown. Stated time point: pre-sensitization, week 0. The treatment was: therapeutic diphenylcyclopropenone sensitization with weekly scalp DPC. Germline trimming cut 0 bases from V and 4 bases from J; bases unmatched to any gene: 7. This CDR3 spans 18 amino acids. Germline loops: CDR1 SGHTA, CDR2 FQGNSA. Each cDNA molecule in the library carried unique molecular identifiers. A single record per CDR3 protein comes from TCRdb applying MiXCR to the RACE reads. The sample consists of roughly 380,000 distinct CDR3 sequences, 5% to 6.5% of them appearing once. The data are from a study of human T cells and chemical hapten exposure. General observations from the study: The formation of large CDR3 similarity clusters by expanded TCRs significantly exceeded that of controls. TCRs above 1 in 1000 frequency stayed constant with DPC sensitization.

The rearrangement joins TRBV7-2 to TRBJ2-2, with 11 bases that match TRBD2. The sample consisted of whole blood, taken in connection with sensitization to the hapten diphenylcyclopropenone (DPC). This receptor was identified in a woman aged 50 to 65 with alopecia areata. Some clones in this sample may be carry-over from other donors' samples. The CDR3, as DNA: TGTGCCAGCAGCTTAGCGCAAAGGCTAGCGGGAGGCACCGGGGAGCTGTTTTTT. As protein: CASSLAQRLAGGTGELFF.